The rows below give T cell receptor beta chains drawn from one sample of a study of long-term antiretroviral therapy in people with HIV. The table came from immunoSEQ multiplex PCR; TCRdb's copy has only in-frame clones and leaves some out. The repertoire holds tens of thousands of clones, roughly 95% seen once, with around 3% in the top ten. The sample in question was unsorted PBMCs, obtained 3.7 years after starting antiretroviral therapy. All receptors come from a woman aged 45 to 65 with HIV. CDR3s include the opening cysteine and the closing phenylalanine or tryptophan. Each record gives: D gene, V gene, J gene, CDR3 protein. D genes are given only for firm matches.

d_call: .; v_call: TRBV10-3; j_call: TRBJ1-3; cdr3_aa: CAISEQSSSTRNTIYF
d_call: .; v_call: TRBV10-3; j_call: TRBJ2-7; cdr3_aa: CAITPEEAAYEQYF
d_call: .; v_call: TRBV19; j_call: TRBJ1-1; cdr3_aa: CASSTYRDTEAFF
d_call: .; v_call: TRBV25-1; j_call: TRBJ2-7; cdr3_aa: CASTGIPYEQYF
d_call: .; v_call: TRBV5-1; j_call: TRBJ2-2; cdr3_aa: CASSPGINTGELFF
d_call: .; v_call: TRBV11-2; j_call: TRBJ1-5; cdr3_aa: CASSLDGRENQPQHF
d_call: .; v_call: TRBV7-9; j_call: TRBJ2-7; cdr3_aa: CASSYWEAERYEQYF
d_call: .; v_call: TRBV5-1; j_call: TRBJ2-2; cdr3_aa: CASSLDTGNGELFF
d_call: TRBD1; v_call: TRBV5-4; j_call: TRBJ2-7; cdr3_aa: CASSVSPGQGSSYEQYF
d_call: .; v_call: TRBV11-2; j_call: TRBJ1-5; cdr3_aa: CASSLGSQEPQHF
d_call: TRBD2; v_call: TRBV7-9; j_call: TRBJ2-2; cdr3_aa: CASSPRVAGVRTGELFF
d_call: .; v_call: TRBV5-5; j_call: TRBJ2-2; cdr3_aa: CASGRVGTGELFF
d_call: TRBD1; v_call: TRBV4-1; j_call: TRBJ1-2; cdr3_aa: CASSQEWPGTGLYGYTF
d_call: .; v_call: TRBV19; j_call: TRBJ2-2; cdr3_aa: CASSTHGSYTGELFF
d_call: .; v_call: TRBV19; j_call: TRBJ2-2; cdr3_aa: CASSPVTGELFF
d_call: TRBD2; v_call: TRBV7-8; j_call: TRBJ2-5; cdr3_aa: CASSLVGGVETQYF
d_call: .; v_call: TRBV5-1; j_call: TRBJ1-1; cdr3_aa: CASSLDSRNTEAFF
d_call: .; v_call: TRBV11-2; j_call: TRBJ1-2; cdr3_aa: CASSFSFENYGYTF
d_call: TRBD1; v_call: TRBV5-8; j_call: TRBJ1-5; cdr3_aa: CASSAPRTGSNQPQHF
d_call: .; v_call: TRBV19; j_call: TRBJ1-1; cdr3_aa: CASRGRGNTEAFF
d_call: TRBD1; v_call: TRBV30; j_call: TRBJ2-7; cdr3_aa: CACSDRGLGEQYF
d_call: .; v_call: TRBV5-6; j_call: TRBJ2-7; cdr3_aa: CASSLDLTPEQYF
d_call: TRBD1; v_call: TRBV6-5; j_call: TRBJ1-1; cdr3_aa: CASSNRDRGNTEAFF
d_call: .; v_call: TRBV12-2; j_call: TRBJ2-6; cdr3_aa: CASRLGTGGPPRGRKRGANVLTF
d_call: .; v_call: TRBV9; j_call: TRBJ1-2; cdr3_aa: CASSVGNYGYTF
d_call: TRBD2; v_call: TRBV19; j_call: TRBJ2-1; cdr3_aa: CASSTNKRGEQFF
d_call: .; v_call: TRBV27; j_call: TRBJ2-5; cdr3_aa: CASTSSVGQETQYF
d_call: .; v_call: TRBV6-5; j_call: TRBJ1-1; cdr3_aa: CASSSSRTLLNTEAFF
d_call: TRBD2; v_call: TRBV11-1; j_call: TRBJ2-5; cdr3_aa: CASSLGRGGPQETQYF
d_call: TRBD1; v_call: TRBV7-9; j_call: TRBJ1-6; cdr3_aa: CASSTTGGNSPLHF
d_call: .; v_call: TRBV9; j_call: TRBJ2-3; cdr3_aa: CASSTGTGKTDTQYF